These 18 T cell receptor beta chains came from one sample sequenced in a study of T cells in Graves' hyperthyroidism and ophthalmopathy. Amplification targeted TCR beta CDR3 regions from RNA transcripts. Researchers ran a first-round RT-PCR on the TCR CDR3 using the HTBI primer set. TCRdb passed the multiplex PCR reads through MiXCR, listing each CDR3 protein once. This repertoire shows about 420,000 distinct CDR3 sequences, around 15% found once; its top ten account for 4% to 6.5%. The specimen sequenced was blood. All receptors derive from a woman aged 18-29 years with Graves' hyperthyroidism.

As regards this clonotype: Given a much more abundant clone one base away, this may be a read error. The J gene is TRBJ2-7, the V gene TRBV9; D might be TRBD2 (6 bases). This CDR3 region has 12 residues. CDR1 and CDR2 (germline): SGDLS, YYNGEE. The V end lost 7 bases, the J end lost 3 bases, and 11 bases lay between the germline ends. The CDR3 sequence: CASWRGDYEQYF. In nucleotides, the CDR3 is TGTGCCAGCTGGAGGGGCGACTACGAGCAGTACTTC.

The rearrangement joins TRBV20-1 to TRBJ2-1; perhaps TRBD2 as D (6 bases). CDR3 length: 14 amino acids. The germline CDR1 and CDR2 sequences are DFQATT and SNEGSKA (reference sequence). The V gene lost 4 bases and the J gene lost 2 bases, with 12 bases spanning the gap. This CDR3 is CSATAGPTYNEQFF. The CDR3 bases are TGCAGTGCTACCGCGGGACCAACCTACAATGAGCAGTTCTTC.

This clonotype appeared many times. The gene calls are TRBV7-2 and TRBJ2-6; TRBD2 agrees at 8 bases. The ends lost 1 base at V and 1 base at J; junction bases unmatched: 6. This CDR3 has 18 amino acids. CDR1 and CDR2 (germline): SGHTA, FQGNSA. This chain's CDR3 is CASSLVAGRMSGANVLTF. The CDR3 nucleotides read TGTGCCAGCAGCTTAGTAGCGGGAAGGATGTCTGGGGCCAACGTCCTGACTTTC.

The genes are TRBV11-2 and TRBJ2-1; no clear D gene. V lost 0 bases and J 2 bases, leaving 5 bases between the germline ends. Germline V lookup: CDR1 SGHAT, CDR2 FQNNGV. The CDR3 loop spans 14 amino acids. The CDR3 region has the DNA TGTGCCAGCAGCTTAGATGTAACCTACAATGAGCAGTTCTTC. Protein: CASSLDVTYNEQFF.

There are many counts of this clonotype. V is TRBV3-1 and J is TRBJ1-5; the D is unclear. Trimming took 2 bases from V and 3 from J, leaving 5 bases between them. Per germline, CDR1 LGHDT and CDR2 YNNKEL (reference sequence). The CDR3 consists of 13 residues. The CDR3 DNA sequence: TGTGCCAGCAGCCAACAGCCCAATCAGCCCCAGCATTTT. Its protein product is CASSQQPNQPQHF.

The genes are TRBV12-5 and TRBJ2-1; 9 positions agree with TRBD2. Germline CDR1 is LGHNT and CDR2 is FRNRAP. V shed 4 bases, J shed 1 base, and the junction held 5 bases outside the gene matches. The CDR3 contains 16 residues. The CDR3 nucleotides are TGTGCTAGTGGTTCGACGAGCGGGAGGTCCTACAATGAGCAGTTCTTC. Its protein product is CASGSTSGRSYNEQFF. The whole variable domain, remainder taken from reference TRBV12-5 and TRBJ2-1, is DARVTQTPRHKVTEMGQEVTMRCQPILGHNTVFWYRQTMMQGLELLAYFRNRAPLDDSGMPKDRFSAEMPDATLATLKIQPSEPRDSAVYFCASGSTSGRSYNEQFFGPGTRLTVL.

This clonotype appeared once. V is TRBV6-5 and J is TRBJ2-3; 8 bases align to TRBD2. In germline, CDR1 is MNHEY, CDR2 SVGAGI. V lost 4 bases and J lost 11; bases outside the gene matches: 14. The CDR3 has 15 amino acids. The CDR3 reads CASSLAGGSQKRQYF. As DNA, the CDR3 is TGTGCCAGCAGTTTGGCGGGAGGCTCGCAGAAGAGGCAGTATTTT.

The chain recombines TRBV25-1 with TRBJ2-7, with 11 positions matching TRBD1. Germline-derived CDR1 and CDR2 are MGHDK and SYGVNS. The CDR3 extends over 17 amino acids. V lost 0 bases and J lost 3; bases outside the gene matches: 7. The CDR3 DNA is TGTGCCAGCAGTGAATACGGGACAGGGGGAAAAGTCTACGAGCAGTACTTC. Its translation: CASSEYGTGGKVYEQYF.

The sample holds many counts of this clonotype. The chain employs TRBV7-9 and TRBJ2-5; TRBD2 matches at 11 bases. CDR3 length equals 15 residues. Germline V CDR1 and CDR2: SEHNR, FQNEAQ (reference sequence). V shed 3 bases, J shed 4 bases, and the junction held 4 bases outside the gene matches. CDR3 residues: CASSFSSGRSETQYF. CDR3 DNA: TGTGCCAGCAGCTTCTCTAGCGGGAGGTCAGAGACCCAGTACTTC. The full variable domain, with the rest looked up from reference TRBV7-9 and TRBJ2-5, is DTGVSQNPRHKITKRGQNVTFRCDPISEHNRLYWYRQTLGQGPEFLTYFQNEAQLEKSRLLSDRFSAERPKGSFSTLEIQRTEQGDSAMYLCASSFSSGRSETQYFGPGTRLLVL.

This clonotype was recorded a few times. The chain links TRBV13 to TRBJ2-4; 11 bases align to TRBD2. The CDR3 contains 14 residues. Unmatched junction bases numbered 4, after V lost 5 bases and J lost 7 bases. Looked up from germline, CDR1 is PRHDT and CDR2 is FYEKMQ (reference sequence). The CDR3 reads CASSVAGGPNIQYF. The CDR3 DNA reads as TGTGCCAGCAGCGTAGCGGGAGGGCCTAACATTCAGTACTTC.

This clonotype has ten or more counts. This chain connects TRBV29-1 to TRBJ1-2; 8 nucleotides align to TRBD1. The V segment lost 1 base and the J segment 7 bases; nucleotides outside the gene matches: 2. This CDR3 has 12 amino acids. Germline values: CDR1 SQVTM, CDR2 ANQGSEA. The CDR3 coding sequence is TGCAGCGTTGAAGGACAGGGGCCTGGCTACACCTTC. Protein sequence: CSVEGQGPGYTF.

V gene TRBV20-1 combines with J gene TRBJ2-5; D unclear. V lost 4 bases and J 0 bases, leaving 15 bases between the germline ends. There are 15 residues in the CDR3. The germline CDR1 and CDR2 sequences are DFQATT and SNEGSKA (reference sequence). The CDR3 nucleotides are TGCAGTGCTACGGTAGTCGGGCGAGACCAAGAGACCCAGTACTTC. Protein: CSATVVGRDQETQYF.

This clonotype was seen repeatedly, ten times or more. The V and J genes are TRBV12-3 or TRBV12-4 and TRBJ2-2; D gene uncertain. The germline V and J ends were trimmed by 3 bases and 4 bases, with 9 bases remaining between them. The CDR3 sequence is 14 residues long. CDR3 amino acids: CASSLPGVTGELFF. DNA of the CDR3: TGTGCCAGCAGTTTGCCAGGTGTCACCGGGGAGCTGTTTTTT.

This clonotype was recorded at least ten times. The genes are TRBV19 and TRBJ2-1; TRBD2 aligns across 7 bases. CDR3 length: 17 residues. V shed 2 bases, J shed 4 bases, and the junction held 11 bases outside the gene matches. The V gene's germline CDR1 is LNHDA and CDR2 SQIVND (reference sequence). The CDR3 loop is CASSISGLGFRYNEQFF. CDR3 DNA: TGTGCCAGTAGTATATCCGGACTAGGGTTTCGGTACAATGAGCAGTTCTTC.

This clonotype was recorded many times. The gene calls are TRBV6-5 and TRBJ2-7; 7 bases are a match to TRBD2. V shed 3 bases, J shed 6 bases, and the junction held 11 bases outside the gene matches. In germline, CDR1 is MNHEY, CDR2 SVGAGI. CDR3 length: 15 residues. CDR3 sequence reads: CASSYEWEGRPEQYF. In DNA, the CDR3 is TGTGCCAGCAGTTATGAGTGGGAGGGCCGCCCCGAGCAGTACTTC.

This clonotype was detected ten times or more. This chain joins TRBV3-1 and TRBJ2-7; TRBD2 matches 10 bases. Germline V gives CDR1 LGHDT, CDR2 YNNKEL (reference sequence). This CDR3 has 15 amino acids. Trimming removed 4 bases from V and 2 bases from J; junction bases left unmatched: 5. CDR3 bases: TGTGCCAGCAGCCTGCTAAGCGGGAGGGCCTACGAGCAGTACTTC. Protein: CASSLLSGRAYEQYF.

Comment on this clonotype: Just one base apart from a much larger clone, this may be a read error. The CDR3 region is CAGSEGGQDNQPQHF. CDR3 coding DNA: TGTGCCGGCAGTGAAGGCGGACAGGACAATCAACCCCAGCATTTT. The V gene is TRBV2, the J gene TRBJ1-5, with 7 positions matching TRBD1. CDR3 length equals 15 residues. From germline, CDR1 is SNHLY and CDR2 FYNNEI. Looking up the rest from reference TRBV2 and TRBJ1-5 gives the full variable domain: EPEVTQTPSHQVTQMGQEVILRCVPISNHLYFYWYRQILGQKVEFLVSFYNNEISEKSEIFDDQFSVERPDGSNFTLKIRSTKLEDSAMYFCAGSEGGQDNQPQHFGDGTRLSIL.

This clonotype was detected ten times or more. CDR3: CASNELAGGSTEQFF. In DNA, the CDR3 is TGTGCCAGCAACGAACTAGCGGGGGGCTCTACGGAGCAGTTCTTC. V is TRBV28 and J is TRBJ2-1; TRBD2 agrees at 12 bases. The germline V gene encodes CDR1 MDHEN and CDR2 SYDVKM. J gave up 10 bases and V 7 bases, and 11 bases lay outside the gene matches. The CDR3 runs 15 residues.